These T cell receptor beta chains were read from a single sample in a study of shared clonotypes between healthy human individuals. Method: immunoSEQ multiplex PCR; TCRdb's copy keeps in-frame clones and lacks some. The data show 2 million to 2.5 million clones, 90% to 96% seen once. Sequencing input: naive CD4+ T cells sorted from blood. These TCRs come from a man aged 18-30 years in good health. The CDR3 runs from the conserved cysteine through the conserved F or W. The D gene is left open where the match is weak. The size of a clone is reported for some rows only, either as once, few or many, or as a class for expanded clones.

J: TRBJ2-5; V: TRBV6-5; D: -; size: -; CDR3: CASSYLDFPQETQYF; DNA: TGTGCCAGCAGTTACCTTGACTTCCCGCAAGAGACCCAGTACTTC
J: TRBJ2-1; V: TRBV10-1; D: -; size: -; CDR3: CASSDGSSYNEQFF; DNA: TGCGCCAGCAGTGATGGCAGCTCCTACAATGAGCAGTTCTTC
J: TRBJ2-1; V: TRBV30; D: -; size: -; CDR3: CAWSVRKGGEQFF; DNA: TGTGCCTGGAGTGTACGGAAGGGCGGGGAGCAGTTCTTC
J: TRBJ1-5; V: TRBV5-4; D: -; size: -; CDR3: CASSLGGSSNQPQHF; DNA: TGTGCCAGCAGCTTGGGGGGGTCCAGCAATCAGCCCCAGCATTTT
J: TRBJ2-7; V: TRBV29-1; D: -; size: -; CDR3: CSAYEDSHFYEQYF; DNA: TGCAGCGCCTACGAGGACAGCCATTTCTACGAGCAGTACTTC
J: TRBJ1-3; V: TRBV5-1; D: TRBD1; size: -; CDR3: CASSMDRLIENTIYF; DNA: TGCGCCAGCAGCATGGACAGGCTGATTGAAAACACCATATATTTT
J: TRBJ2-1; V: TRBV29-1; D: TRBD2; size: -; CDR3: CSVEAGLAGGTEQFF; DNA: TGCAGCGTTGAAGCTGGGCTAGCGGGAGGAACTGAGCAGTTCTTC
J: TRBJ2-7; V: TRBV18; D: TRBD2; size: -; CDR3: CASSPGLAGDSYEQYF; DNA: TGTGCCAGCTCACCGGGATTAGCGGGTGATTCCTACGAGCAGTACTTC
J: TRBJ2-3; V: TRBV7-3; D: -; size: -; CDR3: CASSSAISTDTQYF; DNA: TGTGCCAGCAGCTCAGCCATCAGCACAGATACGCAGTATTTT
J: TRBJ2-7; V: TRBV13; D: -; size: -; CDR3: CASGNVGRSYEQYF; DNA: TGTGCCAGCGGGAACGTGGGCAGATCCTACGAGCAGTACTTC
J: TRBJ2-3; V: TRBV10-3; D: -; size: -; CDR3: CASAGVGTDTQYF; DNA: TGTGCCTCGGCCGGGGTAGGCACAGATACGCAGTATTTT
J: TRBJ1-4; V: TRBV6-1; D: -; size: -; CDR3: CASSEASREKLFF; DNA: TGTGCCAGCAGTGAAGCAAGTCGTGAAAAACTGTTTTTT
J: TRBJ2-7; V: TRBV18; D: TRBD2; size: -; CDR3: CASSSSGGMTYEQYF; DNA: TGTGCCAGCTCGTCCAGCGGGGGTATGACCTACGAGCAGTACTTC
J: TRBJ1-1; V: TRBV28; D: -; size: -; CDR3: CASRRHQNTEAFF; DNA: TGTGCCAGCAGAAGACACCAGAACACTGAAGCTTTCTTT
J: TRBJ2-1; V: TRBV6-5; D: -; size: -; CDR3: CASPYGRYNEQFF; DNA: TGTGCCAGCCCGTACGGGAGATACAATGAGCAGTTCTTC
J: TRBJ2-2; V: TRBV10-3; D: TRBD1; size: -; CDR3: CAISPGQLKGELFF; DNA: TGTGCCATCAGTCCGGGACAGCTTAAAGGGGAGCTGTTTTTT
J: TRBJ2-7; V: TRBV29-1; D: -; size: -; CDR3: CSVPGTNSYEQYF; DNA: TGCAGCGTTCCCGGGACAAATTCCTACGAGCAGTACTTC
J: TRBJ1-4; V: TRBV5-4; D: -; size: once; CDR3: CASSVDRYNEKLFF; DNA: TGTGCCAGCAGCGTCGACAGGTATAATGAAAAACTGTTTTTT
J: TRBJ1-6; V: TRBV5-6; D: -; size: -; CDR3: CASSLRANNSPLHF; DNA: TGTGCCAGCAGCTTGAGGGCGAATAATTCACCCCTCCACTTT
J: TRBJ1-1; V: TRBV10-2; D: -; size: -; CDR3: CASSEGVRTEAFF; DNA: TGCGCCAGCAGTGAGGGGGTACGCACTGAAGCTTTCTTT
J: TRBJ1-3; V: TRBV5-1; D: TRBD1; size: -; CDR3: CASSPGQGAGNTIYF; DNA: TGCGCCAGCAGCCCCGGACAGGGGGCTGGAAACACCATATATTTT
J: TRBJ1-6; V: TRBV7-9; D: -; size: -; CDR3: CASSPIGQNSPLHF; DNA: TGTGCCAGCAGCCCCATCGGACAGAATTCACCCCTCCACTTT
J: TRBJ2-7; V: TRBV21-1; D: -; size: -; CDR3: CASSKPGGPYEQYF; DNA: TGTGCCAGCAGCAAACCCGGGGGCCCGTACGAGCAGTACTTC
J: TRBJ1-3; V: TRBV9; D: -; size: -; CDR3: CASSQRGGDSGNTIYF; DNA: TGTGCCAGCAGCCAAAGAGGAGGGGATTCAGGAAACACCATATATTTT
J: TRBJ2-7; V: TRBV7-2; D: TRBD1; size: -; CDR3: CASSLSTGQSYEQYF; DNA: TGTGCCAGCAGCTTAAGCACGGGACAGTCCTACGAGCAGTACTTC
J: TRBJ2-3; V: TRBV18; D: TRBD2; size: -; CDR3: CASSPLAGEDTQYF; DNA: TGTGCCAGCTCACCTCTAGCGGGGGAGGATACGCAGTATTTT
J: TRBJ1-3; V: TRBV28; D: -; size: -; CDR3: CASSLRGTAGNTIYF; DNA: TGTGCCAGCAGTTTAAGAGGCACGGCTGGAAACACCATATATTTT
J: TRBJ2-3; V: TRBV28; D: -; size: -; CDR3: CASSPGGTTDTQYF; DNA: TGTGCCAGCAGTCCCGGGGGAACCACAGATACGCAGTATTTT
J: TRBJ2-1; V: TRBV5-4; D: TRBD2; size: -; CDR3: CASSPEGLAGGSEQFF; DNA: TGTGCCAGCAGCCCCGAGGGACTAGCGGGGGGGAGTGAGCAGTTCTTC
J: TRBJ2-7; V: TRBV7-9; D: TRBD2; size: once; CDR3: CASSPGLAGQSYEQYF; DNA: TGTGCCAGCAGCCCGGGACTAGCGGGCCAGTCCTACGAGCAGTACTTC
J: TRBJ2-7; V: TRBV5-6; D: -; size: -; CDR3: CASSLAPAGSHEQYF; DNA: TGTGCCAGCAGCTTGGCTCCGGCAGGTTCCCACGAGCAGTACTTC
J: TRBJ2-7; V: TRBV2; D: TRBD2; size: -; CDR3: CASGTSGYNYEQYF; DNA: TGTGCCAGCGGGACTAGCGGGTATAACTACGAGCAGTACTTC
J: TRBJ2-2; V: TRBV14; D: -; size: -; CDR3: CASSRWAGLVTGELFF; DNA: TGTGCCAGCAGCCGGTGGGCCGGGTTAGTCACCGGGGAGCTGTTTTTT
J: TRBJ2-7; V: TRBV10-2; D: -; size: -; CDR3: CASSEWGRISSYEQYF; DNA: TGCGCCAGCAGTGAGTGGGGCCGAATAAGCTCCTACGAGCAGTACTTC
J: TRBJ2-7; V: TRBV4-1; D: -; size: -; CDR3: CASSQGLMMPPSGQYF; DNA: TGCGCCAGCAGCCAGGGGTTGATGATGCCTCCCAGCGGGCAGTACTTC
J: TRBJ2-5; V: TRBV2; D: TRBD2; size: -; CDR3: CASSGERGDTQETQYF; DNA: TGTGCCAGCAGCGGCGAGCGGGGGGATACCCAAGAGACCCAGTACTTC
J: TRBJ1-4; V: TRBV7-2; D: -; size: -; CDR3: CASSLALWKKLFF; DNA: TGTGCCAGCAGCTTAGCGCTGTGGAAAAAACTGTTTTTT
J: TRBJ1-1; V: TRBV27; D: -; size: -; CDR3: CASSPLTGNTEAFF; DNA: TGTGCCAGCAGTCCCCTGACAGGGAACACTGAAGCTTTCTTT
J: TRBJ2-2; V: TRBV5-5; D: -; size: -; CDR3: CASTPTWDTGELFF; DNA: TGTGCCAGCACTCCCACTTGGGACACCGGGGAGCTGTTTTTT